This T cell receptor beta chain appears in the sequencing data of a study of cytomegalovirus exposure and HLA in healthy donors. Study as a whole: There were 75 million to 95 million unique TCRs (from HLA-typed donors) in an early data release. Whole-study findings and limits: CMV serostatus was the sole immune exposure data available.

The PCR made use of 60 Vbeta and 13 Jbeta primers. Some clones are missing from TCRdb's copy, which holds only in-frame ones; the method was immunoSEQ multiplex PCR. Of approximately 130,000 clones in the sample, about 85% were seen once. This clone has only one observation. Its antigen is not identified. The length of the CDR3 is 14 residues. Looked up from germline, CDR1 is MNHEY and CDR2 is SMNVEV (reference sequence). The junction had 2 bases not matched to a gene; V was cut back by 3 bases and J by 0 bases. V and J are TRBV27 and TRBJ2-7, with TRBD2 matching over 7 bases. The TCR comes from a woman aged 25-40 years in good health and CMV-seropositive. The sample comprised PBMCs. CDR3 nucleotides: TGTGCCAGCAGTTTCCGCGGGGGCTCCTACGAGCAGTACTTC. This sequence encodes CASSFRGGSYEQYF.